Below, 9 T cell receptor beta chains from the same sample are listed, as sequenced in a study of blood T cells in healthy people across ages. Next came a second PCR, run for about 6 to 11 cycles, which used a sample-barcoded 5' primer along with a J-beta primer mix. TCRdb used MiXCR to reprocess the 5' RACE reads, holding one entry per CDR3 protein. The sample lists some 1.7 million distinct CDR3 sequences, roughly 30% occurring once. What was sequenced was blood. The receptors were sampled from a woman between 25 and 40 years old in good health.

There are a few counts of this clonotype. This sequence joins TRBV28 and TRBJ1-6; D remains ambiguous. Trimming removed 6 bases from V and 3 bases from J, with 12 bases in between. The CDR3 loop spans 15 amino acids. Germline assignment: CDR1 MDHEN and CDR2 SYDVKM. DNA of the CDR3: TGTGCCAGCAGCGGAGCGGACGGCTATAATTCACCCCTCCACTTT. Its protein product is CASSGADGYNSPLHF.

V is TRBV6-6 and J is TRBJ2-7, with D maybe TRBD2 (7 bases). The tail of the sequence fits TRBJ2-5 better, so the J call may be wrong. The CDR3 has 14 residues. CDR1 is MNHNY and CDR2 is SVGAGI in the germline V gene (reference sequence). In nucleotides, the CDR3 is TGTGCCAGCAAAGGGGGAGGGTTCTTCGAGACCCAGTACTTC. Amino acid sequence: CASKGGGFFETQYF.

This clonotype showed up just a few times. V is TRBV5-1 and J is TRBJ2-6; D uncertain. The CDR3 contains 16 residues. V was clipped by 4 bases and J by 0 bases, with 11 bases between them. In germline, CDR1 is SGHRS, CDR2 YFSETQ. CDR3 DNA sequence: TGCGCCAGCAGCCCTCCTAAGTTCTCTGGGGCCAACGTCCTGACTTTC. Translating gives CASSPPKFSGANVLTF. Complete variable domain (other parts from reference TRBV5-1 and TRBJ2-6): KAGVTQTPRYLIKTRGQQVTLSCSPISGHRSVSWYQQTPGQGLQFLFEYFSETQRNKGNFPGRFSGRQFSNSRSEMNVSTLELGDSALYLCASSPPKFSGANVLTFGAGSRLTVL.

Many counts were recorded for this clonotype. The CDR3 sequence: CASSKDRGDGYTF. CDR3 nucleotide sequence: TGTGCCAGCAGTAAGGACAGGGGGGATGGCTACACCTTC. V usage is TRBV6-5 and J usage is TRBJ1-2; 10 nucleotides agree with TRBD1. The ends lost 5 bases at V and 6 bases at J; junction bases unmatched: 3. Germline CDR1 MNHEY, CDR2 SVGAGI. The CDR3 contains 13 residues.

This chain links TRBV5-1 with TRBJ2-7, with D possibly being TRBD1 (6 bases). The V gene's germline CDR1 is SGHRS and CDR2 YFSETQ. Trimming stripped 4 bases from V and 7 bases from J, with 24 bases between. The CDR3 totals 16 residues. CDR3 bases: TGCGCCAGCAGCGTTGTGTCCAGCCCGATGAGGGGGGAGCAGTACTTC. Its translation is CASSVVSSPMRGEQYF.

This clonotype was detected many times. J is TRBJ2-5 and V is TRBV27; weak D call: TRBD1 (6 bases). The CDR3 has 16 residues. V gave up 0 bases and J gave up 2 bases, with 13 bases separating them. Germline values: CDR1 MNHEY, CDR2 SMNVEV (reference sequence). The CDR3 DNA follows: TGTGCCAGCAGTTTATCGAAAGGGGGTGCTCAAGAGACCCAGTACTTC. This translates into CASSLSKGGAQETQYF.

This chain uses TRBV5-1 with TRBJ2-1, with 7 bases lining up with TRBD2. This CDR3 contains 16 residues. Germline-derived CDR1 and CDR2 are SGHRS and YFSETQ. The V gene end was trimmed by 2 bases and the J gene end by 4 bases; junction bases not matched to a gene: 9. The CDR3 here is CASSFSGRRGYNEQFF. The CDR3 DNA sequence: TGCGCCAGCAGCTTTAGCGGGCGGAGAGGGTACAATGAGCAGTTCTTC.

Concerning this clonotype itself: At one of its ends the junction is not consistent with the germline gene, which may arise from a read error. The genes are TRBV7-3 and TRBJ2-3, with a tentative D call TRBD2 (5 bases). Germline V lookup: CDR1 SGHTA, CDR2 FQGTGA. The CDR3 is 14 residues long. For the CDR3, the DNA is TGTGCCTGCAGCATCCACGGGGAGACAGATACGCAGTATTTT. It specifies CACSIHGETDTQYF.

This clonotype was picked up many times. V and J are TRBV20-1 and TRBJ2-5, with 7 nucleotides matching TRBD2. The V segment lost 0 bases and the J segment 2 bases; nucleotides outside the gene matches: 6. Germline V gene lookup returns CDR1 DFQATT and CDR2 SNEGSKA (reference sequence). The CDR3 has 15 amino acids. The CDR3 is CSARDKGTKQETQYF. CDR3 sequence (DNA): TGCAGTGCTAGAGATAAAGGGACTAAACAAGAGACCCAGTACTTC.